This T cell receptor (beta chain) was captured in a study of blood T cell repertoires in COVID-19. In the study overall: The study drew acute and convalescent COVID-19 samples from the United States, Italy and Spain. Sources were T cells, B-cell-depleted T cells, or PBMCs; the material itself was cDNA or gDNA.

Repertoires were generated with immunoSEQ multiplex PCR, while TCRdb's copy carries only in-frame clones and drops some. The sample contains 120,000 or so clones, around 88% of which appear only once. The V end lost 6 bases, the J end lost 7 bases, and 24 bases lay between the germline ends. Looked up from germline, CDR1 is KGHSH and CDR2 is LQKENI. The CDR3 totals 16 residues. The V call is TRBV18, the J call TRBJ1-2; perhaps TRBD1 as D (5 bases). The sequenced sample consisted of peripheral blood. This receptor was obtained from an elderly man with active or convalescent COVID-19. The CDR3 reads CASSPDLTASPLGYTF. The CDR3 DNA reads TGTGCCAGCTCCCCCGATTTGACAGCCTCGCCCCTTGGCTACACCTTC.